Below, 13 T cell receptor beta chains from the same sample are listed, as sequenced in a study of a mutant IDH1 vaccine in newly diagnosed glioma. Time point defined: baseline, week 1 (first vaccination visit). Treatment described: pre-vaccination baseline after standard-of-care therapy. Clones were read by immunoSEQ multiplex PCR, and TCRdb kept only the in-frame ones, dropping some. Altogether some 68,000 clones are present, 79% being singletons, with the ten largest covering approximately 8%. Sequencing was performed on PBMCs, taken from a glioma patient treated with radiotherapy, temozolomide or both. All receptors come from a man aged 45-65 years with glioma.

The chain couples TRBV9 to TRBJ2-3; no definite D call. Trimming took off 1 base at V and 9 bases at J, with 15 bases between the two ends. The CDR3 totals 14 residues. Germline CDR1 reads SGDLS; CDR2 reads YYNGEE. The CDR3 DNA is TGTGCCAGCAGCGTACTGGCAGGTCAGGACACGCAGTATTTT. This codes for CASSVLAGQDTQYF.

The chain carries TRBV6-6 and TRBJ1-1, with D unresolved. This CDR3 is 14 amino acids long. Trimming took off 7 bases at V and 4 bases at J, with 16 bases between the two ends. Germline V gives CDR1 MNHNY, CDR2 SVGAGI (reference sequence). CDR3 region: CASTKTPASTEAFF. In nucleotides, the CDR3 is TGTGCCAGCACGAAAACACCGGCGAGCACTGAAGCTTTCTTT.

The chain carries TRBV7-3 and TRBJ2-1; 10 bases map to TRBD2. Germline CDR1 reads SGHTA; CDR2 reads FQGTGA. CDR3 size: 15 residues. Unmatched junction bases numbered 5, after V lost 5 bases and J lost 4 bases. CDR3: CASSQSGGAYNEQFF. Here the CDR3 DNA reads TGTGCCAGCAGCCAAAGCGGGGGGGCGTACAATGAGCAGTTCTTC.

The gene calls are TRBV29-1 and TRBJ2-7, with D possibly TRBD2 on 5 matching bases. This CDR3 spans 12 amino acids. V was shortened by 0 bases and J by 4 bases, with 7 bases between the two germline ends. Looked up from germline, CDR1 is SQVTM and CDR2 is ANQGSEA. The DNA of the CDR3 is TGCAGCGTTGAAGAGGGAGCGTACGAGCAGTACTTC. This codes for CSVEEGAYEQYF.

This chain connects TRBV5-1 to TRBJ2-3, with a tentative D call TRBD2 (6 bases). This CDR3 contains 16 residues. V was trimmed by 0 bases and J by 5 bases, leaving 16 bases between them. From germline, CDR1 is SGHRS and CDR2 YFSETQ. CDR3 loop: CASSLEVAVGEDTQYF. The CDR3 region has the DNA TGCGCCAGCAGCTTGGAGGTAGCGGTGGGGGAAGATACGCAGTATTTT.

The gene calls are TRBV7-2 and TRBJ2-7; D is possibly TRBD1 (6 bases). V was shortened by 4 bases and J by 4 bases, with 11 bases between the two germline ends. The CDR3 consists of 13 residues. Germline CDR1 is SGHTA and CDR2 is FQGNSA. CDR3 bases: TGTGCCAGCAGCTCCCGGGACACTTACGAGCAGTACTTC. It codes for CASSSRDTYEQYF.

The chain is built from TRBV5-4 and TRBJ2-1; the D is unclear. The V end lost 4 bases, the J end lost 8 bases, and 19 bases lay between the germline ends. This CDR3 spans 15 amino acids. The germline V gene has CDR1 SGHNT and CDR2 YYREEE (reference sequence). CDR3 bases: TGTGCCAGCAGCCATAGCAAGACCCGACAAGATGAGCAGTTCTTC. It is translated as CASSHSKTRQDEQFF.

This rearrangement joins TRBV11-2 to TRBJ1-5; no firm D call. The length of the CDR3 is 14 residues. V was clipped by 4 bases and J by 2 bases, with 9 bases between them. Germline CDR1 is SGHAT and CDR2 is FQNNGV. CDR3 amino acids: CASSSGLGNQPQHF. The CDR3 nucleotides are TGTGCCAGCAGCTCCGGACTGGGCAATCAGCCCCAGCATTTT.

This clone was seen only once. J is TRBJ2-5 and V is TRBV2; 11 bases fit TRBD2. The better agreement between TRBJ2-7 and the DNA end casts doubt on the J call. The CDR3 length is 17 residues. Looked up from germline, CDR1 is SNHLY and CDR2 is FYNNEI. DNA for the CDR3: TGTGCCAGCAGTGAAGCCCACCTAGCGGGGGGCGGGTACGAGCAGTACTTC. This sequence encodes CASSEAHLAGGGYEQYF.

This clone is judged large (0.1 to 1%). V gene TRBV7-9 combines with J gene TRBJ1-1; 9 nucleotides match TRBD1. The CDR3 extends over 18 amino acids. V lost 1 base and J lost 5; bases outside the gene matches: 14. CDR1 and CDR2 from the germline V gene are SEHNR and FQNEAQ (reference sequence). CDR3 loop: CASSLETGGVVSRTEAFF. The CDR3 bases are TGTGCCAGCAGCTTAGAAACAGGGGGCGTCGTCTCTCGGACTGAAGCTTTCTTT.

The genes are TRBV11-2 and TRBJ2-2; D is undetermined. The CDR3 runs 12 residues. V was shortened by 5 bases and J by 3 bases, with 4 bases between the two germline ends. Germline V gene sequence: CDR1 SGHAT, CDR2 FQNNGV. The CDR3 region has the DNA TGTGCCAGCAGCATGGACACCGGGGAGCTGTTTTTT. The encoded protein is CASSMDTGELFF.

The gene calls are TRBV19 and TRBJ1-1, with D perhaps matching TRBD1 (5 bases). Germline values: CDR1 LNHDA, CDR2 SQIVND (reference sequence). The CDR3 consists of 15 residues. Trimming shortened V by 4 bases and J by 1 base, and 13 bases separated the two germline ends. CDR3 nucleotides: TGTGCCAGTAGTAATGGTCAGGGTTGGAACACTGAAGCTTTCTTT. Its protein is CASSNGQGWNTEAFF. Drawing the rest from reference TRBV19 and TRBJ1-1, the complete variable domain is DGGITQSPKYLFRKEGQNVTLSCEQNLNHDAMYWYRQDPGQGLRLIYYSQIVNDFQKGDIAEGYSVSREKKESFPLTVTSAQKNPTAFYLCASSNGQGWNTEAFFGQGTRLTVV.

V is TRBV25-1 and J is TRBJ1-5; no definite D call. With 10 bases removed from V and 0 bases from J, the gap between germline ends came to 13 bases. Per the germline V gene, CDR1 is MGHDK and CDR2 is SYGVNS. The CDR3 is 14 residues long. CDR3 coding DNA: TGTGCCATGACGACTGGGCCTAGCAATCAGCCCCAGCATTTT. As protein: CAMTTGPSNQPQHF.